Below are 16 T cell receptor beta chains sequenced from a single sample in a study of identifying expanded T cells in peripheral blood. Generated by immunoSEQ multiplex PCR, the TCRdb table keeps only in-frame clones and is missing some. The repertoire consists of 83,000 or so clones, with around nine tenths occurring once and the leading ten covering 3% to 5%. Sequencing input: blood. The receptors originated from a person between 18 and 70 years old in good health.

This chain joins TRBV2 and TRBJ1-6, with 9 bases matching TRBD1. The trim removed 7 bases at V and 9 bases at J, leaving 4 bases unmatched. Germline-derived CDR1 and CDR2 are SNHLY and FYNNEI. The CDR3 has 13 residues. Written as DNA, the CDR3 is TGTGCCAGCACCATGACAGGGGGTTCACCCCTCCACTTT. Amino acid sequence: CASTMTGGSPLHF.

The V gene is TRBV4-1, the J gene TRBJ1-5; D gene unclear. Germline assignment: CDR1 MGHRA and CDR2 YSYEKL. The V gene lost 4 bases and the J gene lost 4 bases, with 29 bases spanning the gap. The CDR3 runs to 20 residues. The CDR3 region is CASSPDHSFLSARLNQPQHF. The CDR3 DNA is TGCGCCAGCAGCCCCGACCATAGTTTTCTGTCCGCCAGGCTGAATCAGCCCCAGCATTTT.

The gene calls are TRBV5-1 and TRBJ2-5; D gene ambiguous. Trimming took off 1 base at V and 5 bases at J, with 9 bases between the two ends. Per the germline V gene, CDR1 is SGHRS and CDR2 is YFSETQ. The CDR3 contains 13 residues. DNA of the CDR3: TGCGCCAGCAGCTTGCAACCGGGCGAGACCCAGTACTTC. Translated: CASSLQPGETQYF.

The chain carries TRBV6-6 and TRBJ2-7, with D uncertain. Trimming removed 7 bases at V and 4 bases at J, with 14 bases between. CDR1 is MNHNY and CDR2 is SVGAGI in the germline V gene (reference sequence). CDR3 length: 13 amino acids. The CDR3 here is CASMSNSLYEQYF. The DNA of the CDR3 is TGTGCCAGCATGTCTAACAGCCTATACGAGCAGTACTTC.

The rearrangement uses TRBV6-5 and TRBJ2-7; D is unresolved. Germline CDR1 and CDR2: MNHEY and SVGAGI. There are 12 residues in the CDR3. The V end was cut by 5 bases, the J end by 1 base, with 6 bases between. The CDR3: CASSRSSYEQYF. The CDR3 DNA sequence: TGTGCCAGCAGTCGTTCGTCCTACGAGCAGTACTTC.

This clone was observed a single time. The V gene is TRBV18, the J gene TRBJ2-1, with D unclear. V lost 3 bases and J 6 bases, leaving 9 bases between the germline ends. Germline CDR1 and CDR2: KGHSH and LQKENI. The CDR3 is 13 amino acids. The chain's CDR3 is CASSPEVSNEQFF. As DNA, the CDR3 is TGTGCCAGCTCACCGGAAGTCTCCAATGAGCAGTTCTTC. The full variable domain, completed using reference TRBV18 and TRBJ2-1, is NAGVMQNPRHLVRRRGQEARLRCSPMKGHSHVYWYRQLPEEGLKFMVYLQKENIIDESGMPKERFSAEFPKEGPSILRIQQVVRGDSAAYFCASSPEVSNEQFFGPGTRLTVL.

J is TRBJ2-3 and V is TRBV11-2; the match to TRBD2 covers 12 bases. The ends lost 5 bases at V and 4 bases at J; junction bases unmatched: 4. This CDR3 spans 15 amino acids. CDR1 SGHAT and CDR2 FQNNGV come from the germline V gene. CDR3 sequence: CASSITSGRPDTQYF. CDR3 DNA sequence: TGTGCCAGCAGCATAACTAGCGGGAGGCCAGATACGCAGTATTTT.

V is TRBV27 and J is TRBJ2-6; D gene unclear. Looked up from germline, CDR1 is MNHEY and CDR2 is SMNVEV (reference sequence). With 6 bases removed from V and 0 bases from J, the gap between germline ends came to 3 bases. CDR3 length: 13 amino acids. The CDR3 nucleotides read TGTGCCAGCAGGGGCTCTGGGGCCAACGTCCTGACTTTC. It codes for CASRGSGANVLTF.

This chain joins TRBV27 and TRBJ2-5, with unresolved D. CDR3 length equals 13 residues. The V gene lost 3 bases and the J gene lost 6 bases, with 11 bases spanning the gap. CDR1 is MNHEY and CDR2 is SMNVEV in the germline V gene (reference sequence). CDR3 nucleotide sequence: TGTGCCAGCAGTTTTGGACCGTACCAGACCCAGTACTTC. This translates into CASSFGPYQTQYF.

The chain uses TRBV30 and TRBJ1-2; 8 bases agree with TRBD1. The CDR3 contains 20 residues. V lost 3 bases to trimming and J lost 2 bases; unmatched junction nucleotides: 23. Looked up from germline, CDR1 is GTSNPN and CDR2 is SVGIG (reference sequence). Here the CDR3 DNA reads TGTGCCTGGAGGCTAGTATTTGGCAGGGGGCGCGGTCGGCACAACTATGGCTACACCTTC. Amino acids: CAWRLVFGRGRGRHNYGYTF.

This sequence joins TRBV2 and TRBJ2-7; tentatively, D is TRBD1 or TRBD2 (5 bases each). This CDR3 comprises 13 residues. V lost 8 bases and J lost 3, with 14 bases in between. From germline, CDR1 is SNHLY and CDR2 FYNNEI. The CDR3 sequence: CASVRDGYYEQYF. The CDR3 nucleotides are TGTGCCAGCGTCCGGGACGGCTACTACGAGCAGTACTTC. The whole variable domain, remainder taken from reference TRBV2 and TRBJ2-7, is EPEVTQTPSHQVTQMGQEVILRCVPISNHLYFYWYRQILGQKVEFLVSFYNNEISEKSEIFDDQFSVERPDGSNFTLKIRSTKLEDSAMYFCASVRDGYYEQYFGPGTRLTVT.

V and J are TRBV7-2 and TRBJ2-5, with TRBD1 identical over 11 bases. V shed 0 bases and J 2 bases; nucleotides not matched to a gene: 2. The CDR3 contains 16 residues. Germline lookup yields CDR1 SGHTA and CDR2 FQGNSA. CDR3 sequence reads: CASSLAGTGGQETQYF. CDR3 DNA sequence: TGTGCCAGCAGCTTAGCAGGGACAGGGGGTCAAGAGACCCAGTACTTC.

The chain uses TRBV13 and TRBJ1-4; 8 bases are a match to TRBD1. Per germline, CDR1 PRHDT and CDR2 FYEKMQ (reference sequence). With V trimmed by 1 base and J by 3 bases, 13 bases remained unmatched. The CDR3 runs 19 residues. The CDR3 here is CASSLVLPGGDPANEKLFF. CDR3 DNA: TGTGCCAGCAGCTTAGTTTTGCCAGGGGGCGATCCGGCTAATGAAAAACTGTTTTTT.

The rearrangement uses TRBV4-2 and TRBJ2-2; D is possibly TRBD1 or TRBD2 (6 bases each). CDR3 length: 17 residues. The ends were cut back, 0 bases at V and 6 bases at J, with 17 bases in the middle. Looked up from germline, CDR1 is LGHNA and CDR2 is YNFKEQ. The CDR3 nucleotides read TGTGCCAGCAGCCAAGAGGTCGAAGGGGGGCTTCCCGGGGAGCTGTTTTTT. It codes for CASSQEVEGGLPGELFF.

This clone was seen only a few times. This chain connects TRBV29-1 to TRBJ1-2; 8 bases align to TRBD1. Trimming took 7 bases from V and 3 from J; bases not matched to a gene: 7. CDR1 is SQVTM and CDR2 is ANQGSEA in the germline V gene. The CDR3 covers 13 residues. The DNA of the CDR3 is TGCAGCGCCACGGACAGGGTGGACTATGGCTACACCTTC. This encodes CSATDRVDYGYTF. Using reference TRBV29-1 and TRBJ1-2 for the parts outside the CDR3, the full variable domain is SAVISQKPSRDICQRGTSLTIQCQVDSQVTMMFWYRQQPGQSLTLIATANQGSEATYESGFVIDKFPISRPNLTFSTLTVSNMSPEDSSIYLCSATDRVDYGYTFGSGTRLTVV.

The chain employs TRBV6-5 and TRBJ1-2; 9 bases map to TRBD1. Germline-derived CDR1 and CDR2 are MNHEY and SVGAGI. This CDR3 comprises 15 residues. Germline trimming cut 3 bases from V and 0 bases from J; bases unmatched to any gene: 2. The CDR3 loop reads CASSYWTGANYGYTF. CDR3 in DNA: TGTGCCAGCAGTTATTGGACAGGGGCTAACTATGGCTACACCTTC.